This TCR beta chain was identified during a study of blood T cell repertoires in COVID-19. Study-level information: Both acute and convalescent COVID-19 samples were obtained from the United States, Italy and Spain. PBMCs, B-cell-depleted T cells, or T cells provided the cDNA or gDNA that made up the material.

Per the authors' pipeline: Amplification of reference gene primers was used by the study to estimate nucleated cell counts. Clones were read by immunoSEQ multiplex PCR, and TCRdb kept only the in-frame ones, dropping some. That table supplies the V and J calls and clone size; D and trimming were determined from the DNA. The table shows tens of thousands of clones, with about four fifths occurring only once. CDR3 length: 13 amino acids. Germline values: CDR1 KGHSH, CDR2 LQKENI. With 5 bases removed from V and 1 base from J, the gap between germline ends came to 8 bases. This clonotype originated in a woman aged 60-75 years with acute or convalescent COVID-19. This chain connects TRBV18 to TRBJ1-1; TRBD1 might be the D (6 bases). Sequences were obtained from peripheral blood. For the CDR3, the DNA is TGTGCCAGCTCAACGGGACAGAACACTGAAGCTTTCTTT. Translating it yields CASSTGQNTEAFF.